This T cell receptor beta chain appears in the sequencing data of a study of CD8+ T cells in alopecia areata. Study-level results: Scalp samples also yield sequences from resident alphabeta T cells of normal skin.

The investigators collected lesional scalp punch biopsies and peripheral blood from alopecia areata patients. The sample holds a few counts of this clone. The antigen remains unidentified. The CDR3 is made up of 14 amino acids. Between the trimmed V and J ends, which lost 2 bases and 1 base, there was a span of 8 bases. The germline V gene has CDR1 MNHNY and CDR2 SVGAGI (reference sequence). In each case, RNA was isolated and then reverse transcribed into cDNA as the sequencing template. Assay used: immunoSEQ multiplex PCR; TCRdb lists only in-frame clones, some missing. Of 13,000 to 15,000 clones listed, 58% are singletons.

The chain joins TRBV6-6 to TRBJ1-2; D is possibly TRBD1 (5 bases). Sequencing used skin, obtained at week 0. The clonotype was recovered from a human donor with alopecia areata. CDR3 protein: CASSYETDNYGYTF. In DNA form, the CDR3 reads TGTGCCAGCAGTTACGAGACAGATAACTATGGCTACACCTTC.